This is a list of T cell receptor beta chains from one sample in a study of CD8 T cells in ankylosing spondylitis. In TCRdb, the 5' RACE reads were re-called with MiXCR into one record per CDR3 protein. The profile shows more than 100,000 distinct CDR3 sequences, approximately 17% of them singletons. Sequencing was carried out using blood, either unsorted or a sorted T cell fraction (not recorded which). The receptor set was obtained from a male donor with ankylosing spondylitis. The CDR3 runs from the conserved cysteine through the conserved F or W. The D gene is left open where the match is weak. Clone size is stated in some rows and not others, as once, few, many or a class when expanded.

CDR3,DNA,V,size,length,D,J
CASSSTGVNTEAFF,TGTGCCAGCAGCTCGACAGGGGTGAACACTGAAGCTTTCTTT,TRBV7-9,.,14,TRBD1,TRBJ1-1
CASRLFVGGQPQHF,TGTGCCAGCAGGCTATTTGTCGGGGGCCAGCCCCAGCATTTT,TRBV28,.,14,.,TRBJ1-5
CASSPYSGMGPGELFF,TGTGCCAGCAGCCCCTATAGCGGAATGGGGCCCGGGGAGCTGTTTTTT,TRBV9,.,16,.,TRBJ2-2
CASSQGDNGPQHF,TGTGCCAGCAGCCAGGGGGACAACGGGCCCCAGCATTTT,TRBV9,.,13,TRBD1,TRBJ1-5
CSVGGGTDNEQFF,TGCAGCGTTGGTGGTGGTACAGACAATGAGCAGTTCTTC,TRBV29-1,many,13,.,TRBJ2-1
CASSGTRLFAGELFF,TGTGCCAGCAGTGGTACCAGGTTGTTTGCCGGGGAGCTGTTTTTT,TRBV2,few,15,.,TRBJ2-2
CASSQGRALVYEQYF,TGTGCCAGCAGCCAAGGGAGGGCCCTGGTTTACGAGCAGTACTTC,TRBV14,few,15,.,TRBJ2-7
CASSLLRGYNEQFF,TGTGCCAGCAGTTTACTCAGGGGCTACAATGAGCAGTTCTTC,TRBV28,few,14,.,TRBJ2-1
CASSLGVSNQPQHF,TGTGCCAGCAGTTTGGGGGTCAGCAATCAGCCCCAGCATTTT,TRBV12-3/TRBV12-4,few,14,.,TRBJ1-5
CSALSATSGGPSYEQYF,TGCAGTGCTCTTTCCGCGACTAGCGGGGGACCCTCCTACGAGCAGTACTTC,TRBV20-1,few,17,TRBD2,TRBJ2-7
CASSLSSVPYNEQFF,TGTGCCAGCAGTTTATCGTCAGTCCCCTACAATGAGCAGTTCTTC,TRBV27,few,15,.,TRBJ2-1
CSARGGTTPYEQYF,TGCAGTGCTAGAGGAGGGACTACTCCCTACGAGCAGTACTTC,TRBV20-1,.,14,TRBD2,TRBJ2-7
CASSQEGTGGPEQYF,TGCGCCAGCAGCCAAGAAGGGACAGGGGGCCCCGAGCAGTACTTC,TRBV4-1,many,15,TRBD1,TRBJ2-7
CSARDRDRGPYEQYF,TGCAGTGCTAGAGACCGGGACAGGGGCCCCTACGAGCAGTACTTC,TRBV20-1,.,15,TRBD1,TRBJ2-7
CASPPNPRGTDTQYF,TGTGCCAGCCCTCCGAATCCGAGAGGCACAGATACGCAGTATTTT,TRBV12-3/TRBV12-4,many,15,.,TRBJ2-3
CSARVTGGTEPQHF,TGCAGTGCTAGAGTAACAGGGGGCACAGAGCCCCAGCATTTT,TRBV20-1,few,14,TRBD1,TRBJ1-5
CASSVDAGREPQHF,TGTGCCAGCAGCGTAGATGCGGGACGGGAGCCCCAGCATTTT,TRBV9,.,14,.,TRBJ1-5
CASSPFGQGTTGELFF,TGCGCCAGCTCTCCCTTCGGGCAGGGGACAACCGGGGAGCTGTTTTTT,TRBV4-1,few,16,.,TRBJ2-2
CAISEPGPTDTQYF,TGTGCCATCAGTGAGCCTGGACCGACAGATACGCAGTATTTT,TRBV10-3,.,14,.,TRBJ2-3
CASGERGTIGDTQYF,TGTGCCAGCGGGGAGAGGGGGACGATAGGCGATACGCAGTATTTT,TRBV27,few,15,.,TRBJ2-3
CASSLAYPGLEETQYF,TGTGCTAGCAGCTTAGCTTATCCGGGACTAGAAGAGACCCAGTACTTC,TRBV7-7,.,16,TRBD2,TRBJ2-5
CASSKSPRTSGSSYEQYF,TGTGCCAGCAGCAAGAGCCCAAGGACTAGCGGGAGCTCCTACGAGCAGTACTTC,TRBV7-8,.,18,TRBD2,TRBJ2-7
CASSLIAGDYNEQFF,TGTGCCAGCAGCTTAATTGCGGGAGACTACAATGAGCAGTTCTTC,TRBV7-3,few,15,TRBD2,TRBJ2-1
CASSLGRSGRAAEQFF,TGTGCCAGCAGCTTAGGTCGGAGCGGGAGGGCCGCTGAGCAGTTCTTC,TRBV7-8,.,16,TRBD2,TRBJ2-1
CASSTPWAAGELFF,TGTGCCAGCAGCACCCCCTGGGCAGCCGGGGAGCTGTTTTTT,TRBV9,few,14,.,TRBJ2-2
CSAMGGAQPQHF,TGCAGTGCCATGGGGGGAGCTCAGCCCCAGCATTTT,TRBV20-1,many,12,.,TRBJ1-5
CASSYGRVQNTEAFF,TGTGCCAGCAGTTACGGAAGGGTCCAGAACACTGAAGCTTTCTTT,TRBV6-5,few,15,.,TRBJ1-1
CASSPGTMNTGELFF,TGCGCCAGCAGCCCTGGGACAATGAACACCGGGGAGCTGTTTTTT,TRBV4-3,few,15,.,TRBJ2-2
CSCTFGGFSYEQYF,TGCAGCTGTACGTTCGGGGGGTTTTCCTACGAGCAGTACTTC,TRBV29-1,.,14,TRBD2,TRBJ2-7
CASKPTQVLETYYGYTF,TGTGCCAGCAAGCCAACACAGGTTCTGGAAACTTACTATGGCTACACCTTC,TRBV28,many,17,.,TRBJ1-2
CSARDFATGELFF,TGCAGTGCTAGAGACTTTGCGACCGGGGAGCTGTTTTTT,TRBV20-1,many,13,.,TRBJ2-2
CASREAGNQPQHF,TGTGCCAGCAGGGAGGCGGGCAATCAGCCCCAGCATTTT,TRBV2,many,13,.,TRBJ1-5
CASSLTEKLFF,TGTGCCAGCAGCTTAACTGAAAAACTGTTTTTT,TRBV7-9,.,11,.,TRBJ1-4
CASAGANEQFF,TGTGCCTCAGCCGGGGCGAATGAGCAGTTCTTC,TRBV10-3,few,11,.,TRBJ2-1
CASSFLQGDQPQHF,TGTGCCAGCAGTTTTCTACAGGGAGATCAGCCCCAGCATTTT,TRBV12-3/TRBV12-4,.,14,.,TRBJ1-5
CASSLKFGGQGNSPLHF,TGTGCCAGCAGCTTAAAATTCGGAGGACAGGGGAATTCACCCCTCCACTTT,TRBV7-9,few,17,TRBD1,TRBJ1-6
CAAAAGDGVEQFF,TGTGCCGCCGCGGCAGGGGATGGAGTTGAGCAGTTCTTC,TRBV2,.,13,.,TRBJ2-1
CASSPPLAGTGELFF,TGTGCCAGCAGCCCCCCCCTAGCTGGCACCGGGGAGCTGTTTTTT,TRBV9,few,15,.,TRBJ2-2
CASSLSNGVDEQYF,TGTGCCAGCAGTTTATCGAACGGGGTGGACGAGCAGTACTTC,TRBV28,many,14,.,TRBJ2-7
CASSIERTGTLDGYTF,TGTGCCAGTAGTATAGAAAGAACCGGGACCCTGGATGGCTACACCTTC,TRBV19,few,16,.,TRBJ1-2
CASSQGTSSYEQYF,TGCGCCAGCAGCCAAGGGACGAGCTCCTACGAGCAGTACTTC,TRBV4-3,few,14,.,TRBJ2-7
CASSLGLPGTTYEQYF,TGTGCCAGCAGCTTAGGACTTCCAGGGACAACCTACGAGCAGTACTTC,TRBV7-9,.,16,.,TRBJ2-7
CASSQLGHAYEQYF,TGTGCCAGCAGCCAACTGGGACACGCCTACGAGCAGTACTTC,TRBV7-9,.,14,.,TRBJ2-7
CASSLGLAGITDTQYF,TGTGCCAGCAGCTTAGGACTAGCGGGGATCACAGATACGCAGTATTTT,TRBV13,.,16,TRBD2,TRBJ2-3
CASSPTSLRGEQYF,TGTGCCAGCAGCCCGACTAGCCTCCGTGGGGAGCAGTACTTC,TRBV13,.,14,TRBD2,TRBJ2-7
CASSIFPRPDGDTQYF,TGTGCCAGCAGTATTTTCCCACGACCCGACGGAGATACGCAGTATTTT,TRBV12-3/TRBV12-4,few,16,.,TRBJ2-3
CASRKKGTGLVGELFF,TGTGCCAGCAGAAAAAAAGGGACAGGGTTGGTCGGGGAGCTGTTTTTT,TRBV12-3/TRBV12-4,few,16,TRBD1,TRBJ2-2
CAWSPERGPFYEQYF,TGTGCCTGGTCCCCGGAACGGGGCCCTTTTTACGAGCAGTACTTC,TRBV30,.,15,.,TRBJ2-7
CASSVEGRETEAFF,TGTGCCAGCAGCGTAGAGGGCAGGGAGACTGAAGCTTTCTTT,TRBV9,.,14,.,TRBJ1-1
CASTPGSGLWGYTF,TGTGCCAGTACCCCAGGGTCAGGTCTTTGGGGCTACACCTTC,TRBV19,.,14,.,TRBJ1-2
CASSVDSTNQPQHF,TGTGCCAGCAGCGTAGACTCTACCAATCAGCCCCAGCATTTT,TRBV9,few,14,.,TRBJ1-5
CASGLGGTGHSGELFF,TGTGCTAGTGGTTTGGGGGGGACAGGCCATTCCGGGGAGCTGTTTTTT,TRBV12-5,.,16,TRBD1,TRBJ2-2
CASSLGVAPNTDTQYF,TGCGCCAGCAGCTTGGGGGTAGCACCGAACACAGATACGCAGTATTTT,TRBV5-1,few,16,.,TRBJ2-3
CASSDWGGSYEQFF,TGTGCCAGCAGTGACTGGGGCGGGAGTTATGAGCAGTTCTTC,TRBV6-4,few,14,TRBD2,TRBJ2-1
CASSLAPGVEGYTF,TGTGCCAGCAGTTTAGCCCCAGGGGTGGAAGGCTACACCTTC,TRBV12-3/TRBV12-4,few,14,.,TRBJ1-2